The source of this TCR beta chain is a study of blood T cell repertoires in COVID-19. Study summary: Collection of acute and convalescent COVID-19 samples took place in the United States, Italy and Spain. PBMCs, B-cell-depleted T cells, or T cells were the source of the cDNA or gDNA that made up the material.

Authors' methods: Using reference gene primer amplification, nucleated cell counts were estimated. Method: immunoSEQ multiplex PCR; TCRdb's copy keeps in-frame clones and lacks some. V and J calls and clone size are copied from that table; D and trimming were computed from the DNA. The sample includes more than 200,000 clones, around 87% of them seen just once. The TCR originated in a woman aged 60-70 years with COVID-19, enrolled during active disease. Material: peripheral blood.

The CDR3 is CASRPGLSNTGELFF. The CDR3 DNA reads as TGTGCCAGCAGACCGGGACTCTCGAACACCGGGGAGCTGTTTTTT. The chain joins TRBV5-4 to TRBJ2-2; maybe TRBD2 (6 bases). CDR3 length: 15 amino acids. V dropped 5 bases and J dropped 0 bases, with 11 bases sitting between them. Germline V gives CDR1 SGHNT, CDR2 YYREEE (reference sequence). Combining the CDR3 with reference TRBV5-4 and TRBJ2-2 gives the whole variable domain ETGVTQSPTHLIKTRGQQVTLRCSSQSGHNTVSWYQQALGQGPQFIFQYYREEENGRGNFPPRFSGLQFPNYSSELNVNALELDDSALYLCASRPGLSNTGELFFGEGSRLTVL.